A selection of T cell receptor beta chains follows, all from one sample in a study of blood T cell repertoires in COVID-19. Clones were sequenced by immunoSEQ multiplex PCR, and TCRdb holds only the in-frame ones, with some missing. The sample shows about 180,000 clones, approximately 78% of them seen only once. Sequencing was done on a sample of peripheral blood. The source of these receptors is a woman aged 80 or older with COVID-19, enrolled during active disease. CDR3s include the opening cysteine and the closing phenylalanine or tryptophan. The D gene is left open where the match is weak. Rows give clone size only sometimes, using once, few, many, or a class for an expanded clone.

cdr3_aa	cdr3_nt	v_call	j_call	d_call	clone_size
CASSPDVGLPYEQYF	TGTGCCAGCTCACCTGACGTGGGACTACCCTACGAGCAGTACTTC	TRBV18	TRBJ2-7	TRBD2	many
CASSSVPGQGPFSYEQYF	TGTGCCAGCAGTTCCGTCCCGGGACAGGGGCCATTCTCCTACGAGCAGTACTTC	TRBV28	TRBJ2-7	TRBD1	NA
CASRRTGGSYEQYF	TGTGCCAGCAGGAGGACAGGGGGGTCCTACGAGCAGTACTTC	TRBV6-5	TRBJ2-7	TRBD1	NA
CASSLQSGGPPYNEQFF	TGTGCCAGCAGCTTACAGTCGGGGGGGCCCCCCTACAATGAGCAGTTCTTC	TRBV7-2	TRBJ2-1	TRBD2	NA
CASRLDRGAGKLFF	TGTGCAAGTCGCTTGGACAGGGGAGCCGGAAAACTGTTTTTT	TRBV12-2	TRBJ1-4	NA	NA
CASSLLGAVANEKLFF	TGTGCCAGCAGCTTATTGGGGGCGGTAGCTAATGAAAAACTGTTTTTT	TRBV11-2	TRBJ1-4	NA	NA
CASSMGDRSQETQYF	TGTGCCAGCAGCATGGGGGACAGGAGCCAAGAGACCCAGTACTTC	TRBV5-8	TRBJ2-5	TRBD1	NA
CASSGRQEGEKLFF	TGTGCCAGCAGCGGGAGACAGGAAGGCGAAAAACTGTTTTTT	TRBV11-2	TRBJ1-4	NA	NA
CASSLWETGLNEQFF	TGTGCCAGCAGCCTGTGGGAGACGGGGTTAAATGAGCAGTTCTTC	TRBV5-5	TRBJ2-1	NA	NA
CASSLAAGGSYNEQFF	TGCGCCAGCAGCTTGGCCGCGGGGGGGTCCTACAATGAGCAGTTCTTC	TRBV5-1	TRBJ2-1	TRBD2	NA
CASSFRTSGKYTGELFF	TGTGCCAGCAGTTTCCGGACTAGCGGGAAGTATACCGGGGAGCTGTTTTTT	TRBV28	TRBJ2-2	TRBD2	NA
CASSLGTGNTEAFF	TGTGCCAGCAGTTTGGGGACAGGGAACACTGAAGCTTTCTTT	TRBV28	TRBJ1-1	TRBD1	NA
CASSIGAGAEQFF	TGTGCCAGTAGTATAGGGGCGGGTGCGGAGCAGTTCTTC	TRBV19	TRBJ2-1	NA	few
CASSPTVSSYNEQFF	TGTGCCAGCAGCCCGACAGTAAGCTCCTACAATGAGCAGTTCTTC	TRBV3-1/TRBV3-2	TRBJ2-1	NA	NA
CASSLGLAGSAPQYF	TGTGCCAGCAGCCTTGGACTAGCGGGGTCTGCCCCGCAGTATTTT	TRBV7-2	TRBJ2-3	TRBD2	NA
CASSQNRFTSGAYNEQFF	TGTGCCAGCAGCCAAAACCGCTTCACTAGCGGGGCCTACAATGAGCAGTTCTTC	TRBV3-1/TRBV3-2	TRBJ2-1	TRBD2	NA
CASRLDSGGQGTMNTEAFF	TGTGCAAGTCGCTTAGATTCAGGGGGGCAGGGGACAATGAACACTGAAGCTTTCTTT	TRBV12-2	TRBJ1-1	NA	NA
CASSLRGTASPYGYTF	TGTGCCAGCAGCTTAAGGGGGACAGCGAGTCCTTATGGCTACACCTTC	TRBV13	TRBJ1-2	TRBD1	NA
CASSPHDRGTEAFF	TGTGCCAGCAGTCCTCATGACAGGGGAACTGAAGCTTTCTTT	TRBV27	TRBJ1-1	TRBD1	few
CASSFHRFETQYF	TGTGCCAGCAGCTTCCACAGGTTTGAGACCCAGTACTTC	TRBV5-8	TRBJ2-5	NA	NA
CASSLLPGAMETQYF	TGTGCCAGCAGCTTATTACCGGGAGCAATGGAGACCCAGTACTTC	TRBV13	TRBJ2-5	NA	NA
CASSLGDRVASPDEKLFF	TGTGCCAGCAGCTTGGGGGACAGGGTAGCGAGTCCGGATGAAAAACTGTTTTTT	TRBV5-6	TRBJ1-4	TRBD1	NA
CASSQDLEVGQPQHF	TGTGCCAGCAGCCAAGATCTCGAGGTGGGTCAGCCCCAGCATTTT	TRBV3-1/TRBV3-2	TRBJ1-5	NA	NA
CASRHQYNEQFF	TGTGCCAGCAGACACCAATACAATGAGCAGTTCTTC	TRBV19	TRBJ2-1	NA	NA
CASSITPFFLSGNTIYF	TGTGCCAGTAGTATCACTCCTTTTTTCCTCTCTGGAAACACCATATATTTT	TRBV19	TRBJ1-3	NA	NA
CASSHPARGTEAFF	TGCGCCAGCAGCCACCCAGCCAGGGGGACTGAAGCTTTCTTT	TRBV4-1	TRBJ1-1	TRBD1	NA
CASTLRDSLYGYTF	TGTGCCAGCACCCTGAGGGATAGTCTTTATGGCTACACCTTC	TRBV7-2	TRBJ1-2	NA	NA
CASSEFGGGEYNEQFF	TGTGCCAGCAGTGAATTTGGGGGAGGGGAGTACAATGAGCAGTTCTTC	TRBV2	TRBJ2-1	TRBD2	NA
CSVDKQGASYNEQFF	TGCAGCGTTGACAAACAGGGGGCATCCTACAATGAGCAGTTCTTC	TRBV29-1	TRBJ2-1	TRBD1	once
CASSPPPTSNDDEQFF	TGTGCCAGCAGCCCCCCCCCTACTAGCAACGACGATGAGCAGTTCTTC	TRBV3-1/TRBV3-2	TRBJ2-1	NA	NA
CASIQGAVYEQFF	TGTGCCAGCATACAGGGGGCCGTATATGAGCAGTTCTTC	TRBV6-5	TRBJ2-1	TRBD1	NA
CASTGTVNTGELFF	TGTGCCAGCACTGGGACAGTGAACACCGGGGAGCTGTTTTTT	TRBV2	TRBJ2-2	TRBD1	NA
CATSRVGTGGLETQYF	TGTGCCACCAGCAGAGTCGGGACAGGGGGCTTGGAGACCCAGTACTTC	TRBV15	TRBJ2-5	TRBD1	NA
CASSPDNSYNSPLHF	TGTGCCAGCAGTCCTGACAACTCCTATAATTCACCCCTCCACTTT	TRBV5-4	TRBJ1-6	NA	NA
CASSSWTSGEEQFF	TGCGCCAGCAGCTCCTGGACTAGCGGGGAGGAGCAGTTCTTC	TRBV5-1	TRBJ2-1	TRBD2	NA
CASSFTGQGIGDTQYF	TGTGCCAGCAGTTTCACGGGACAGGGGATTGGAGATACGCAGTATTTT	TRBV28	TRBJ2-3	TRBD1	NA